The sequence of this T cell receptor beta chain was determined in a study of cytomegalovirus exposure and HLA in healthy donors. This PCR relied on a set of 60 Vbeta primers and 13 Jbeta primers. Data came from immunoSEQ multiplex PCR; TCRdb stores just in-frame clones and leaves some out. In the table there are 150,000 to 200,000 clones, approximately 70% of which are singletons. Per germline, CDR1 LNHDA and CDR2 SQIVND (reference sequence). The CDR3 has 15 amino acids. The germline V and J ends were trimmed by 3 bases and 3 bases, with 12 bases remaining between them. The study, taken as a whole, reports: Reports showed the classifier diagnosing cytomegalovirus status with high specificity and sensitivity.

This clone came up a few times. Its antigen is not identified. This rearrangement joins TRBV19 to TRBJ1-5; maybe TRBD1 (6 bases). The source of this sequence is a young man in good health and CMV-seropositive. The sample comprised PBMCs. DNA for the CDR3: TGTGCCAGTAGTATCAGGACAGAACTCAATCAGCCCCAGCATTTT. It is translated as CASSIRTELNQPQHF.